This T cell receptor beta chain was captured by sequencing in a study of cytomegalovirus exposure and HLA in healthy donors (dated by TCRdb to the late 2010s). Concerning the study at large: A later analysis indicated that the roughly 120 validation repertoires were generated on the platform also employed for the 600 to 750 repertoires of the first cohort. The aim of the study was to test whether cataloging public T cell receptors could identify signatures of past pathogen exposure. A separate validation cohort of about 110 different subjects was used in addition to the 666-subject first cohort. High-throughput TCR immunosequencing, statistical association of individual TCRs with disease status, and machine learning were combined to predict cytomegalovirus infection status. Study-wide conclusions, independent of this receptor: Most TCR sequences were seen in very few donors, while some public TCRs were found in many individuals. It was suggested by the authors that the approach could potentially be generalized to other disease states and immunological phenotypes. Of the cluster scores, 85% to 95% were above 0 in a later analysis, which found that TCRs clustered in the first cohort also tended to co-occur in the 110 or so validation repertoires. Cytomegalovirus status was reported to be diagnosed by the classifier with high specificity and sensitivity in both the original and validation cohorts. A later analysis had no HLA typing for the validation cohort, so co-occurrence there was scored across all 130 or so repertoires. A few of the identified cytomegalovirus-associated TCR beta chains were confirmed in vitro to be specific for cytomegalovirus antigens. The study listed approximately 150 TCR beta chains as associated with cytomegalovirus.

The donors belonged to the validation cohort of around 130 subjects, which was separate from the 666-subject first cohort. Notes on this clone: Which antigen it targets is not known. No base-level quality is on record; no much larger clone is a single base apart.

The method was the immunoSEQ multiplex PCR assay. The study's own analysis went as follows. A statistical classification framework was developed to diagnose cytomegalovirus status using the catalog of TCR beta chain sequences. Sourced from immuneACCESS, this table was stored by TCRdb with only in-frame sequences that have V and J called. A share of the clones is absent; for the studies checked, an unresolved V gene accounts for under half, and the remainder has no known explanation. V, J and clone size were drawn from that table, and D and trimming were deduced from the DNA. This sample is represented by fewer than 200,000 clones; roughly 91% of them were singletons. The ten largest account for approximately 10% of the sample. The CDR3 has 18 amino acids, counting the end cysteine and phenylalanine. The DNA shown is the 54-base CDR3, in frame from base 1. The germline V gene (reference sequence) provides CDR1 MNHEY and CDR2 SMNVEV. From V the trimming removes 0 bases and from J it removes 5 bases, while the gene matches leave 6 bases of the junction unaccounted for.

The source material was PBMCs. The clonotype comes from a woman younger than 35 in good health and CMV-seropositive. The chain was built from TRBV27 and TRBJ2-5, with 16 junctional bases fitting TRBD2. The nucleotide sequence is TGTGCCAGCAGTTTATCCCACGCGGGACTAGCGGGAGGGGAGACCCAGTACTTC. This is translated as CASSLSHAGLAGGETQYF.